Listed below are T cell receptor beta chains from one sample, sequenced in a study of blood T cell repertoires in COVID-19. The protocol was immunoSEQ multiplex PCR, while the TCRdb copy is restricted to in-frame clones and leaves out a portion. The table has 95,000 to 150,000 clones, over 75% seen once; the top ten hold approximately 1.1%. Sequencing was performed on peripheral blood. The receptor set was obtained from a woman older than 75 with acute or convalescent COVID-19. CDR3s include the opening cysteine and the closing phenylalanine or tryptophan. A D gene is named only where the DNA matches it firmly. Part of the rows lack a size; the others show once, few, many or a class for expanded clones.

CDR3nt | CDR3aa | d_gene | v_gene | abundance | j_gene
TGCGCCAGCAGCTCCGGACAGGGAACGGATGGCTACACCTTC | CASSSGQGTDGYTF | TRBD1 | TRBV5-1 | . | TRBJ1-2
TGTGCCAGCAGTTACAGGACAGGGGAGCATGGCTACACCTTC | CASSYRTGEHGYTF | TRBD1 | TRBV6-5 | . | TRBJ1-2
TGTGCCAGCATTTATAGACAGGGAGGTCAGCCCCAGCATTTT | CASIYRQGGQPQHF | TRBD1 | TRBV28 | . | TRBJ1-5
TGCGCCAGCAGCTTGGGGAGCAACTATGGCTACACCTTC | CASSLGSNYGYTF | . | TRBV5-1 | . | TRBJ1-2
TGTGCCAGCAGCGTAGGCCTACTGAACACTGAAGCTTTCTTT | CASSVGLLNTEAFF | . | TRBV9 | . | TRBJ1-1
TGTGCCAGCAGTACTACAGGGAGACACTATGGCTACACCTTC | CASSTTGRHYGYTF | . | TRBV6-5 | . | TRBJ1-2
TGTGCCAGCAGTGTCAGGGCCGGCACTGAAGCTTTCTTT | CASSVRAGTEAFF | . | TRBV12-3/TRBV12-4 | . | TRBJ1-1
TGTGCCAGCAGTGCGGCAGGGGGCAAAGGCTACACCTTC | CASSAAGGKGYTF | TRBD1 | TRBV6-4 | . | TRBJ1-2
TGTGCCAGCAGCCCGCTTAGGGGTCAGCCCCAGCATTTT | CASSPLRGQPQHF | . | TRBV12-3/TRBV12-4 | few | TRBJ1-5
TGTGCCACCAGTCAGGCTAGCGGGACTAGCACAGATACGCAGTATTTT | CATSQASGTSTDTQYF | TRBD2 | TRBV24-1 | . | TRBJ2-3
TGTGCCAGCAGCACGTACAGGGCCTCTAATTCACCCCTCCACTTT | CASSTYRASNSPLHF | . | TRBV7-9 | . | TRBJ1-6
TGTGCCAGCTCACCAGCGGACAGGGGAGATGGCTACACCTTC | CASSPADRGDGYTF | TRBD1 | TRBV18 | . | TRBJ1-2
TGTGCCAGCAGCTTAGGGCTAGCGGGAGGGAGTCGGCAAGCAGAGACCCAGTACTTC | CASSLGLAGGSRQAETQYF | TRBD2 | TRBV11-2 | . | TRBJ2-5
TGTGCCAGCAGCAGGGGACTAGCTACCTACAATGAGCAGTTCTTC | CASSRGLATYNEQFF | TRBD2 | TRBV9 | . | TRBJ2-1
TGTGCCAGCAGCTTCTACCGAACAGGAATGGTGAACACTGAAGCTTTCTTT | CASSFYRTGMVNTEAFF | . | TRBV13 | few | TRBJ1-1
TGTGCCAGCAGTCTGGGACTAGCGGGGGGGCCAGAGACCCAGTACTTC | CASSLGLAGGPETQYF | TRBD2 | TRBV2 | . | TRBJ2-5
TGTGCCAGCAGTTATTCCTCGAACACTGAAGCTTTCTTT | CASSYSSNTEAFF | . | TRBV6-2/TRBV6-3 | . | TRBJ1-1
TGCGCCAGCAGCGCACTAGCGGGGCAAGGCACCGGGGAGCTGTTTTTT | CASSALAGQGTGELFF | TRBD2 | TRBV5-1 | . | TRBJ2-2
TGTGCCAGCAGTCCGCCCCCCGCGAGAGGGGGTTCAGATACGCAGTATTTT | CASSPPPARGGSDTQYF | . | TRBV28 | . | TRBJ2-3
TGTGCCAGCAGCTCCTTAATCTCAGGGAGCAATCAGCCCCAGCATTTT | CASSSLISGSNQPQHF | . | TRBV7-8 | . | TRBJ1-5
TGTGCCAGCTCAGAGGTCTGGGGCAATCAGCCCCAGCATTTT | CASSEVWGNQPQHF | . | TRBV6-5 | . | TRBJ1-5
TGCGCCAGCAGCCAAGCCCCCGCAGATACGCAGTATTTT | CASSQAPADTQYF | . | TRBV4-1 | . | TRBJ2-3
TGTGCCAGTGCATTCCAGCCAGGGGGTTCTTATGGCTACACCTTC | CASAFQPGGSYGYTF | TRBD1 | TRBV19 | few | TRBJ1-2
TGCGCCAGCAGCGCGGACAGGGCGGTGAATTCACCCCTCCACTTT | CASSADRAVNSPLHF | TRBD1 | TRBV5-1 | . | TRBJ1-6
TGTACCAGCAGTTCGACAGGGGAACTGTTGCCCCAGCATTTT | CTSSSTGELLPQHF | TRBD1 | TRBV28 | . | TRBJ1-5
TGTGCCAGCAGCTTGGTGGCGGCGAGAGGGAAACTGTTTTTT | CASSLVAARGKLFF | . | TRBV5-6 | . | TRBJ1-4
TGTGCCAGCAGCTTAGCCCGCTACAATGAGCAGTTCTTC | CASSLARYNEQFF | . | TRBV11-1 | . | TRBJ2-1
TGTGCCAGCAGAGGACAGGGGTTTAATGAAAAACTGTTTTTT | CASRGQGFNEKLFF | TRBD1 | TRBV6-5 | . | TRBJ1-4
TGTGCCAGCAGGAACCTGGGACAGCTGAACACTGAAGCTTTCTTT | CASRNLGQLNTEAFF | TRBD1 | TRBV6-6 | . | TRBJ1-1
TGTGCCAGCAGTCGCCGCGGGGGGCCCAATCAGCCCCAGCATTTT | CASSRRGGPNQPQHF | . | TRBV28 | . | TRBJ1-5
TGTGCCAGCAGCCCGGACAGTCCCCTCTCTGGAAACACCATATATTTT | CASSPDSPLSGNTIYF | . | TRBV5-4 | . | TRBJ1-3
TGTGCCAGCAGCTTAACCCCGGGACTGGAGAAACTGTTTTTT | CASSLTPGLEKLFF | . | TRBV11-2 | . | TRBJ1-4
TGTGCCACCAGCAGGAGGGTTTTGAACACTGAAGCTTTCTTT | CATSRRVLNTEAFF | . | TRBV15 | . | TRBJ1-1
TGTGCCAGCTGTATAGGAGCGGGGGAAGAGACCCAGTACTTC | CASCIGAGEETQYF | TRBD2 | TRBV7-8 | . | TRBJ2-5
TGTGCCAGCAGTCAGGGGATACCTTTCTTT | CASSQGIPFF | . | TRBV2 | . | TRBJ1-1
TGCGCCAGCAGTGATGGTGGCACAGCGACCCAGTACTTC | CASSDGGTATQYF | . | TRBV10-1 | . | TRBJ2-5
TGTGCCAGCAGCTTAGATACAGGGTCGGGTGGCTACACCTTC | CASSLDTGSGGYTF | . | TRBV7-2 | . | TRBJ1-2
TGTGCCAGCAGCTTGAACGCGGGTTTTTACGAGCAGTACTTC | CASSLNAGFYEQYF | . | TRBV5-6 | . | TRBJ2-7
TGTGCCAGCAGCCCCGGGACTAGCGGGAGATTTTGGCAAGAGACCCAGTACTTC | CASSPGTSGRFWQETQYF | TRBD2 | TRBV3-1/TRBV3-2 | . | TRBJ2-5
TGTGCCAGCAGCTTAACCCAGGGAGGCAATGAGCAGTTCTTC | CASSLTQGGNEQFF | . | TRBV7-9 | . | TRBJ2-1
TGCGCCAGCAGGGGGACAGGGGGCAGTCAGCCCCAGCATTTT | CASRGTGGSQPQHF | TRBD1 | TRBV10-2 | . | TRBJ1-5
TGCGCCAGCAGCTTACAGGGTCTGGGTGTTTGGGAGCAGTACTTC | CASSLQGLGVWEQYF | . | TRBV4-1 | . | TRBJ2-7
TGTGCCAGCAGCGAAGCGGGTCGGACAGGGGGCTGGGGTAATGAAAAACTGTTTTTT | CASSEAGRTGGWGNEKLFF | TRBD1 | TRBV4-2 | . | TRBJ1-4
TGTGCCAGCATCCCCGACAGGGTAGTTAACTATGGCTACACCTTC | CASIPDRVVNYGYTF | TRBD1 | TRBV5-4 | . | TRBJ1-2
TGTGCCAGCTCACCCGGACAGGGTTGGCAGCCCCAGCATTTT | CASSPGQGWQPQHF | TRBD1 | TRBV18 | few | TRBJ1-5
TGTGCTAGTGGTTTGACGGGGGTCGGAGCAGACGAGCAGTACTTC | CASGLTGVGADEQYF | . | TRBV12-5 | . | TRBJ2-7
TGCGCCAGCAGCCCGCGGGGGGCCACCTACAATGAGCAGTTCTTC | CASSPRGATYNEQFF | TRBD2 | TRBV5-1 | . | TRBJ2-1
TGCGCCAGCAGCTGGACAGGGAGGGTGGATCAGCCCCAGCATTTT | CASSWTGRVDQPQHF | TRBD1 | TRBV5-1 | . | TRBJ1-5
TGTGCCAGCAGCTTAGTCAGGGGGCGAGACACCGGGGAGCTGTTTTTT | CASSLVRGRDTGELFF | TRBD1 | TRBV7-9 | . | TRBJ2-2
TGTGCCAGCAGCTTAAGCGGGGGGGCCGCCGGGGAGCTGTTTTTT | CASSLSGGAAGELFF | TRBD2 | TRBV7-6 | . | TRBJ2-2
TGTGCCGGCAACCGGCGGGGGGGACAAGAGACCCAGTACTTC | CAGNRRGGQETQYF | TRBD2 | TRBV5-4 | . | TRBJ2-5
TGTGCCAGCAGCTTAGAAAGCGCTAGCAGAAAGACCCAGTACTTC | CASSLESASRKTQYF | . | TRBV11-2 | . | TRBJ2-5
TGTGCCAGCAGCTTTCCACCGGGACAGAGGACCTACGAGCAGTACTTC | CASSFPPGQRTYEQYF | TRBD1 | TRBV11-2 | . | TRBJ2-7
TGTGCCAGCTCGGTGCAGGGGCCATCCTACTCTGGAAACACCATATATTTT | CASSVQGPSYSGNTIYF | . | TRBV18 | . | TRBJ1-3
TGTGCCAGCAGCGCCGGTACTAACTATGGCTACACCTTC | CASSAGTNYGYTF | . | TRBV7-8 | . | TRBJ1-2
TGCGCCAGCAGCCAAGAATCGCGGGGGTGGGCTGGAAACACCATATATTTT | CASSQESRGWAGNTIYF | . | TRBV4-3 | . | TRBJ1-3
TGTGCCAGCAGTTTATCGCGGGGGGGCACCATATATTTT | CASSLSRGGTIYF | . | TRBV27 | . | TRBJ1-3
TGTGCCAGCAGCCCGGGACAGGTTAATGAAAAACTGTTTTTT | CASSPGQVNEKLFF | TRBD1 | TRBV5-5 | . | TRBJ1-4
TGCGCCAGCAGAATGGCGGTTGAATCCTACGAGCAGTACTTC | CASRMAVESYEQYF | . | TRBV5-1 | . | TRBJ2-7